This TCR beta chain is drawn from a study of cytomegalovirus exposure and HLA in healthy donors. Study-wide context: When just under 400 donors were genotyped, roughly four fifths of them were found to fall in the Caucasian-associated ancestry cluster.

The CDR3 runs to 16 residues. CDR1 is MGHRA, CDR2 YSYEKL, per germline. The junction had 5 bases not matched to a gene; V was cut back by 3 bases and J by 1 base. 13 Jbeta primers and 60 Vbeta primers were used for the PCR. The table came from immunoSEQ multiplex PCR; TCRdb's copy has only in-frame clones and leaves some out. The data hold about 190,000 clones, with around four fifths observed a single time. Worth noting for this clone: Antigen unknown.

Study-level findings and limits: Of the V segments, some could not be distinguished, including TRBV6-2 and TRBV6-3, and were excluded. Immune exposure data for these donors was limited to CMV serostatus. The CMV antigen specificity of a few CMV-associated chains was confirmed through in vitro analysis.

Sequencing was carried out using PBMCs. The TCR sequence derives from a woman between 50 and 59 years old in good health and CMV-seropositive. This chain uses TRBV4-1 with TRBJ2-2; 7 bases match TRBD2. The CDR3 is CASSQDPGGNTGELFF. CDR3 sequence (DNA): TGCGCCAGCAGCCAGGATCCGGGGGGGAACACCGGGGAGCTGTTTTTT.